This TCR beta chain was captured in a study of cytomegalovirus exposure and HLA in healthy donors. Whole-study results and caveats: For most TCR beta V segments, an earlier analysis put the productive rate at about 90% or about 30% of the time. Later, an analysis showed that TCR beta chains associated with HLA were more clonally expanded than others that were equally common. From TCR beta sequences, most subjects' HLA-A and HLA-B alleles were reportedly predicted accurately. A few CMV-associated chains were confirmed in vitro to be specific for CMV antigens.

PCR amplification relied on 60 Vbeta primers (plus 13 Jbeta primers). The method was immunoSEQ multiplex PCR; TCRdb's version includes in-frame clones alone and lacks a portion of them. Counted here are some 180,000 clones, roughly 9.5% occurring once; the ten biggest clones make up approximately 1.4%. This clone came up a few times. Antigen unknown. Sequenced sample: PBMCs. This receptor was taken from a woman in her thirties in good health and CMV-seropositive.

CDR3 amino acids: CASSFRSVSANYGYTF. In DNA, the CDR3 is TGTGCCAGCAGCTTCCGATCGGTGAGCGCTAACTATGGCTACACCTTC. The chain recombines TRBV11-2 with TRBJ1-2; no definite D call. The CDR3 is 16 amino acids. Germline values: CDR1 SGHAT, CDR2 FQNNGV. Trimming cost V 3 bases and J 0 bases, with 14 bases left between them.